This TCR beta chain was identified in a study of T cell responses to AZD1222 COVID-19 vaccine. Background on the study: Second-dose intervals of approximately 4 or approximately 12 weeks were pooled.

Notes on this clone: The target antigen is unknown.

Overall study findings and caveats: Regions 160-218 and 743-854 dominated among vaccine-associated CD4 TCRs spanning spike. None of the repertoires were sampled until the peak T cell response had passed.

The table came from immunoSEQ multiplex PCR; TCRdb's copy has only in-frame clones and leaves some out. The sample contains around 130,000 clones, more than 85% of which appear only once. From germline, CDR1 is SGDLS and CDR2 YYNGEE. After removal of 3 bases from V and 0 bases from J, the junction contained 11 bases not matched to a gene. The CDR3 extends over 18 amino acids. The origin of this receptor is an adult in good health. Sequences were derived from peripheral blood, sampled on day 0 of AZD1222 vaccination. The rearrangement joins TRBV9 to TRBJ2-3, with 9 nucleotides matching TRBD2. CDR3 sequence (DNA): TGTGCCAGCAGCGCCGATGGCGGGGGGGAATCTAGCACAGATACGCAGTATTTT. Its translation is CASSADGGGESSTDTQYF.